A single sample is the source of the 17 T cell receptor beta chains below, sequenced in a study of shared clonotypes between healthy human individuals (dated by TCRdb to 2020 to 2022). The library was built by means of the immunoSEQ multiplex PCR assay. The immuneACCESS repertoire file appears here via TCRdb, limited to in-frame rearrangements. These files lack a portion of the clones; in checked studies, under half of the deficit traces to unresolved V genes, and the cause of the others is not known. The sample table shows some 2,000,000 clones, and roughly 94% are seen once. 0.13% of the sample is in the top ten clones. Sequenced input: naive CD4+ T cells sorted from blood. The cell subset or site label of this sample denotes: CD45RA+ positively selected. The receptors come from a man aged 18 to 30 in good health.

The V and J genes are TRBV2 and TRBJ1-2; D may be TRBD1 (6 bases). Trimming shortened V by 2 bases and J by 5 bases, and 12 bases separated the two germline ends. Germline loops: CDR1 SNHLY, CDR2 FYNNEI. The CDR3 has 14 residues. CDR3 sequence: CASSETGLPYGYTF. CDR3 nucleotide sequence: TGTGCCAGCAGTGAAACAGGGTTGCCATATGGCTACACCTTC.

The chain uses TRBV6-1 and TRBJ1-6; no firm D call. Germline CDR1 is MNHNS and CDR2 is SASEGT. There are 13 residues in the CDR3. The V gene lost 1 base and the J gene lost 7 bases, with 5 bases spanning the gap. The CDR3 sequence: CASSEELNSPLHF. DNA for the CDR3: TGTGCCAGCAGTGAAGAGTTGAATTCACCCCTCCACTTT.

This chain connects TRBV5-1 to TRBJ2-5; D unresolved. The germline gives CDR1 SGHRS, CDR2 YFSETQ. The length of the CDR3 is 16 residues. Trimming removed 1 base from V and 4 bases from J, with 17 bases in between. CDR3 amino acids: CASSLMLGRKGETQYF. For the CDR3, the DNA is TGCGCCAGCAGCTTGATGTTAGGTCGAAAGGGAGAGACCCAGTACTTC.

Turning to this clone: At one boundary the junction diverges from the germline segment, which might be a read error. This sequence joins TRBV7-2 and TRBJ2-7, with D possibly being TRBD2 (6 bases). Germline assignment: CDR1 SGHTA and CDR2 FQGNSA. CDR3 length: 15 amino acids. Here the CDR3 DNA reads TGTGCCAGCAGTTTAGGAGGGGCCCGCTCCTACGAGCAGTACTTC. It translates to CASSLGGARSYEQYF.

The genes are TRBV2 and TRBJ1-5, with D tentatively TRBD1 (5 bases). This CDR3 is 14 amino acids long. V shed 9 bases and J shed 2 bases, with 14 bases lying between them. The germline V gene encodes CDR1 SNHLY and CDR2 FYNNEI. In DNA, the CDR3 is TGTGCCAGTTCGGGACCGGACCGCAATCAGCCCCAGCATTTT. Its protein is CASSGPDRNQPQHF. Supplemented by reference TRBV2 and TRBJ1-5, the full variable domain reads EPEVTQTPSHQVTQMGQEVILRCVPISNHLYFYWYRQILGQKVEFLVSFYNNEISEKSEIFDDQFSVERPDGSNFTLKIRSTKLEDSAMYFCASSGPDRNQPQHFGDGTRLSIL.

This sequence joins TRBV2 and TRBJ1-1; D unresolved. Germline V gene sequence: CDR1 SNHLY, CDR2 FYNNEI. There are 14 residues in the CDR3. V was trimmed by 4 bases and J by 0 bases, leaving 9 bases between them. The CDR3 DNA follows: TGTGCCAGCAGTGTTAGGTTCATGAACACTGAAGCTTTCTTT. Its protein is CASSVRFMNTEAFF. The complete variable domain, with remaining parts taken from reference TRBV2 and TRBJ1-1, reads EPEVTQTPSHQVTQMGQEVILRCVPISNHLYFYWYRQILGQKVEFLVSFYNNEISEKSEIFDDQFSVERPDGSNFTLKIRSTKLEDSAMYFCASSVRFMNTEAFFGQGTRLTVV.

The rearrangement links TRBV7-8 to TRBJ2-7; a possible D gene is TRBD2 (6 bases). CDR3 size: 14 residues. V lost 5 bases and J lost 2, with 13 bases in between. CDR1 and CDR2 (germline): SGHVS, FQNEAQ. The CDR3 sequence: CASSPTGLTYEQYF. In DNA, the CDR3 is TGTGCCAGCAGCCCCACAGGACTAACCTACGAGCAGTACTTC. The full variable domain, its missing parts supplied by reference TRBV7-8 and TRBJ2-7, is GAGVSQSPRYKVAKRGQDVALRCDPISGHVSLFWYQQALGQGPEFLTYFQNEAQLDKSGLPSDRFFAERPEGSVSTLKIQRTQQEDSAVYLCASSPTGLTYEQYFGPGTRLTVT.

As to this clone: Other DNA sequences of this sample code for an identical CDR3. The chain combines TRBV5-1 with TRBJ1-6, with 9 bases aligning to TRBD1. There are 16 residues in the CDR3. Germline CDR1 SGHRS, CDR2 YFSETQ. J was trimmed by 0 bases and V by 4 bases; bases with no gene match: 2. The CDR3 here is CASSGTGSSYNSPLHF. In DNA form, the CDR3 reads TGCGCCAGCAGCGGGACAGGGAGCTCCTATAATTCACCCCTCCACTTT.

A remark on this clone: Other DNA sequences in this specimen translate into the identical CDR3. This chain's CDR3 is CASSSSNSPLHF. The CDR3 DNA is TGTGCCAGCAGTTCCTCAAATTCACCCCTCCACTTT. This rearrangement joins TRBV28 to TRBJ1-6; unclear D gene. Trimming left V 4 bases short and J 7 bases short, with 5 bases between. Germline V gene sequence: CDR1 MDHEN, CDR2 SYDVKM. The CDR3 is made up of 12 amino acids. Combining the CDR3 with reference TRBV28 and TRBJ1-6 gives the whole variable domain DVKVTQSSRYLVKRTGEKVFLECVQDMDHENMFWYRQDPGLGLRLIYFSYDVKMKEKGDIPEGYSVSREKKERFSLILESASTNQTSMYLCASSSSNSPLHFGNGTRLTVT.

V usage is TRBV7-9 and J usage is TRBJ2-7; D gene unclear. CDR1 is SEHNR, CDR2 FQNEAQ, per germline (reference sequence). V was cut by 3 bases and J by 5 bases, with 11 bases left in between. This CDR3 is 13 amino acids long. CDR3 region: CASSFPFSHEQYF. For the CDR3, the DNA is TGTGCCAGCAGCTTTCCTTTTTCCCACGAGCAGTACTTC.

In DNA form, the CDR3 reads TGTGCCAGCAGCCTTACCACCAGCCTGCCGGGTGACACTGAAGCTTTCTTT. This gives the protein CASSLTTSLPGDTEAFF. The chain uses TRBV11-3 and TRBJ1-1; D gene uncertain. Germline CDR1 is SGHNT and CDR2 is YENEEA. The CDR3 contains 17 residues. The germline V and J ends were trimmed by 5 bases and 3 bases, with 22 bases remaining between them.

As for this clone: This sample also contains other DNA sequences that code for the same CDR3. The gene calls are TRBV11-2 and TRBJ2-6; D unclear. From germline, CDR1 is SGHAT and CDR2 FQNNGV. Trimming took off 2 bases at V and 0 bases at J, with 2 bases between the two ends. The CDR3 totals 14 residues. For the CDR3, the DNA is TGTGCCAGCAGCTTATCCTCTGGGGCCAACGTCCTGACTTTC. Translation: CASSLSSGANVLTF. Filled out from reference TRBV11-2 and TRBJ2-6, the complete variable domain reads EAGVAQSPRYKIIEKRQSVAFWCNPISGHATLYWYQQILGQGPKLLIQFQNNGVVDDSQLPKDRFSAERLKGVDSTLKIQPAKLEDSAVYLCASSLSSGANVLTFGAGSRLTVL.

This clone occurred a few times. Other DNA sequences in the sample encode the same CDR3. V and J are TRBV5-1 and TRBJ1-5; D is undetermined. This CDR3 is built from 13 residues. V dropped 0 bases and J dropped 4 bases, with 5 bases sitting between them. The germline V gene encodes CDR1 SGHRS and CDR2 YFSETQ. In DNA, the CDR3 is TGCGCCAGCAGCTTGGACGGGAATCAGCCCCAGCATTTT. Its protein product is CASSLDGNQPQHF.

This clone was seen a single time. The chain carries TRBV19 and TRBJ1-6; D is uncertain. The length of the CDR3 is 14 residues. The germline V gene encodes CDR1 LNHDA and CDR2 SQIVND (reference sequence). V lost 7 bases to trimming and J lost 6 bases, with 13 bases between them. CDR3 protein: CASTPRALNSPLHF. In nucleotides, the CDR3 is TGTGCCAGTACCCCGAGAGCCCTTAATTCACCCCTCCACTTT.

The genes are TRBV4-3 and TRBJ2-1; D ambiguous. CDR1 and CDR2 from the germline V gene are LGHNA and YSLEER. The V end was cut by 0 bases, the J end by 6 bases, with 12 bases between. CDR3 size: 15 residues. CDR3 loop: CASSQEHRVSNEQFF. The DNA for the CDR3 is TGCGCCAGCAGCCAAGAACATAGGGTGTCCAATGAGCAGTTCTTC.

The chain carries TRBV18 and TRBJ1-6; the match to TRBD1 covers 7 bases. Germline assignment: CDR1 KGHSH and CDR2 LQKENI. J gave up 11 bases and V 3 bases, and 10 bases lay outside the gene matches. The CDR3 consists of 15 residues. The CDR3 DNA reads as TGTGCCAGCTCACCCATTGGGCAGGGGGAAGCACCCCTCCACTTT. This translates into CASSPIGQGEAPLHF.

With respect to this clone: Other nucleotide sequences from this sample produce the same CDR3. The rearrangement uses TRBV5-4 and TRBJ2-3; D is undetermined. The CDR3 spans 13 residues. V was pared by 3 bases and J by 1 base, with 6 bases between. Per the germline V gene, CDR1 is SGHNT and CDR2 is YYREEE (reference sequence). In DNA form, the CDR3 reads TGTGCCAGCAGCTCGCCGGGCACAGATACGCAGTATTTT. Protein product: CASSSPGTDTQYF.